This is a list of T cell receptor beta chains from one sample in a study of type 1 and type 2 diabetes patients. TCRdb redid the calling of the multiplex PCR reads with MiXCR, one entry per CDR3 protein. Of 250,000 or so distinct CDR3 sequences listed, 47% are singletons. Sequences were obtained from peripheral blood mononuclear cells (PBMCs). The receptors here all came from a man aged 18 to 30 with type 2 diabetes. CDR3s include the opening cysteine and the closing phenylalanine or tryptophan.

V	J	CDR3
TRBV4-1	TRBJ2-7	CASSQGTNLEYEQYF
TRBV5-1	TRBJ2-7	CASSWAGTYEQYF
TRBV15	TRBJ1-2	CATRDTPSAQGYTF
TRBV7-6	TRBJ2-1	CASSLASGRGNEQFF
TRBV27	TRBJ2-5	CASSGSLYQETQYF
TRBV30	TRBJ2-2	CAWRRQANTGELFF
TRBV20-1	TRBJ1-1	CSARRSGVEAFF
TRBV11-2	TRBJ2-7	CASSLSRDSYEQYF
TRBV28	TRBJ2-3	CASSLLGTSGFSTDTQYF
TRBV15	TRBJ2-6	CATSRELGSRAGGANVLTF
TRBV10-3	TRBJ2-5	CAIGRLAQQETQYF
TRBV6-1	.	CASSGFLGKTQYF
TRBV24-1	TRBJ1-5	CATRAGPDQPQHF
TRBV14	TRBJ2-2	CASQREAYTGELFF
TRBV7-2	TRBJ2-3	CASSLGPGRSDTQYF
TRBV30	TRBJ2-7	CAWSEGDRGSYEQYF
TRBV15	TRBJ1-5	CATSRDRAQPQHF
TRBV2	TRBJ1-6	CASGTGVFSSPLHF
TRBV4-1	TRBJ1-6	CASSPRIDSPLHF
TRBV30	TRBJ2-5	CAWSVRRTSGTKETQYF
TRBV19	TRBJ2-1	CASLSRGPSSYNEQFF
TRBV4-2	TRBJ2-1	CASSYTIYNEQFF
TRBV7-2	TRBJ1-1	CASSLDLGGGEAFF
TRBV9	TRBJ2-2	CASSVRTTNTGELFF
TRBV4-1	TRBJ2-3	CASSQVASGSWTDTQYF
TRBV19	TRBJ1-4	CASGPNPNGNENLFF
TRBV5-1	TRBJ2-1	CASSLRGSEQFF
TRBV6-2/TRBV6-3	TRBJ1-1	CASSYSVFGSTQAFF